The table lists the clone carrying this T cell receptor beta chain with many counts. This sample is drawn from a study of neurological immune-mediated disorders. TCRdb re-called the 5' RACE reads through MiXCR, storing one row per CDR3 protein. The sample records under 40,000 distinct CDR3 sequences, approximately 7% being singletons. This CDR3 is 15 amino acids long. V lost 3 bases, J lost 5 bases, and 9 bases stayed unmatched. The germline gives CDR1 SGHKS, CDR2 YYEKEE (reference sequence). The chain links TRBV5-5 to TRBJ1-2; 8 bases match TRBD1. Sequencing was done on a sample of CD4+ T cells from blood. This receptor was identified in a man aged 50 to 60 in good health. The CDR3 DNA reads as TGTGCCAGCAGCTCTCCAGGGGGCACAGAGTATGGCTACACCTTC. This sequence encodes CASSSPGGTEYGYTF.